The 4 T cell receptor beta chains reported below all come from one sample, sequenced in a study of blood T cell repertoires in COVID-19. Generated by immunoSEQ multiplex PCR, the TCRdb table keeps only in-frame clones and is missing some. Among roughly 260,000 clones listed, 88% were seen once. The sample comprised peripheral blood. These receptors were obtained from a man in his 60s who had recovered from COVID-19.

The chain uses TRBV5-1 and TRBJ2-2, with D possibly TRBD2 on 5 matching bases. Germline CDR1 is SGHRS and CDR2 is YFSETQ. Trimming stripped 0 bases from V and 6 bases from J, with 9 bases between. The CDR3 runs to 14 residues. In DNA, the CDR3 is TGCGCCAGCAGCTTGGCCTTCGGGGCCGGGGAGCTGTTTTTT. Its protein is CASSLAFGAGELFF. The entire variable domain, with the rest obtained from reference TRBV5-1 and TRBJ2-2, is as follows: KAGVTQTPRYLIKTRGQQVTLSCSPISGHRSVSWYQQTPGQGLQFLFEYFSETQRNKGNFPGRFSGRQFSNSRSEMNVSTLELGDSALYLCASSLAFGAGELFFGEGSRLTVL.

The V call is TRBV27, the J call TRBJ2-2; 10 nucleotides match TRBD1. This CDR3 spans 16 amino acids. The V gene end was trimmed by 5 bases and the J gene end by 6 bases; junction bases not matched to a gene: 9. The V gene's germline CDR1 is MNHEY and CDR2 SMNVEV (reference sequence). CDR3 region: CASSNLDRGRAGELFF. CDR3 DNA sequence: TGTGCCAGCAGTAATCTGGACAGGGGGAGGGCCGGGGAGCTGTTTTTT.

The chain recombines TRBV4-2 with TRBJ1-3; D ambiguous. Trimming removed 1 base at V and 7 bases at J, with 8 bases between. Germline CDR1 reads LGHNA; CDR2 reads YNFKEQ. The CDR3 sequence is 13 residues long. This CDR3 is CASSQVTGNTIYF. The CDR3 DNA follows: TGTGCCAGCAGCCAAGTTACCGGGAACACCATATATTTT.

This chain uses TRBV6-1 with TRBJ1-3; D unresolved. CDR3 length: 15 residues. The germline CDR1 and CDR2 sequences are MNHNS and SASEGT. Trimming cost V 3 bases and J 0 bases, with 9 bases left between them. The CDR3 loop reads CASSESKSSGNTIYF. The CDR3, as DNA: TGTGCCAGCAGTGAGTCGAAGAGCTCTGGAAACACCATATATTTT.